The entry that follows covers one TCR beta chain sequence. Time point here: cycle 4 day 1 (C4D1), after 5 to 7 weeks of nivolumab. All patients experienced relapse after autologous stem cell transplantation, and brentuximab vedotin exposure was variable. Profiling relied on immunoSEQ multiplex PCR, and the TCRdb table lists in-frame clones only, not all of them. The repertoire has around 100,000 clones, 90% of them found once; the top ten carry around 2.9%. The data derive from a study of PD-1 blockade in classical Hodgkin lymphoma. Germline assignment: CDR1 SGHTA and CDR2 FQGTGA. The CDR3 has 14 amino acids. V lost 4 bases, J lost 4 bases, and 12 bases lay in between.

The TCR sequence derives from a human donor with classical Hodgkin lymphoma. The starting material was peripheral blood mononuclear cells (PBMCs), obtained before the fourth cycle of nivolumab. The chain is built from TRBV7-3 and TRBJ2-3; D unresolved. The DNA of the CDR3 is TGTGCCAGCAGCTCCCGGGCAACCGCAGATACGCAGTATTTT. The encoded protein is CASSSRATADTQYF.